The next 31 T cell receptor beta chains were all read from a single sample in a study of lymphopenia after photon versus proton radiotherapy. Clones were sequenced by immunoSEQ multiplex PCR, and TCRdb holds only the in-frame ones, with some missing. The sample contains 20,000 to 25,000 clones, about nine tenths of which appear only once. The input for sequencing was peripheral blood, taken from a patient treated with proton-based radiotherapy. These receptors originate from a woman aged 70 to 79 with pancreatic cancer. Some clones in this sample may be carry-over from other donors' samples.

The rearrangement joins TRBV7-2 to TRBJ2-3; TRBD1 matches at 7 bases. CDR3 length equals 15 residues. Germline loops: CDR1 SGHTA, CDR2 FQGNSA. The ends lost 5 bases at V and 0 bases at J; junction bases unmatched: 5. DNA of the CDR3: TGTGCCAGCAGCCCCGGGACAGCTAGCACAGATACGCAGTATTTT. Amino acids: CASSPGTASTDTQYF.

This clone has only one observation. The V and J genes are TRBV7-2 and TRBJ1-1; D may be TRBD1 (6 bases). V was pared by 1 base and J by 4 bases, with 16 bases between. The V gene's germline CDR1 is SGHTA and CDR2 FQGNSA. CDR3 length: 16 amino acids. The CDR3 nucleotides read TGTGCCAGCAGCTTAGGATTCGAGGGGGTAGGCACTGAAGCTTTCTTT. Translating gives CASSLGFEGVGTEAFF.

This chain connects TRBV5-5 to TRBJ2-5, with 9 bases lining up with TRBD2. The V segment lost 1 base and the J segment 5 bases; nucleotides outside the gene matches: 9. CDR3 length: 16 amino acids. Looked up from germline, CDR1 is SGHKS and CDR2 is YYEKEE (reference sequence). CDR3 in amino acids: CASSLLVAGERETQYF. CDR3 DNA sequence: TGTGCCAGCAGCTTGCTAGTAGCGGGAGAACGGGAGACCCAGTACTTC.

The rearrangement uses TRBV7-2 and TRBJ2-5; the D is unclear. The CDR3 sequence is 11 residues long. Germline CDR1 SGHTA, CDR2 FQGNSA. Trimming shortened V by 5 bases and J by 4 bases, and 5 bases separated the two germline ends. CDR3 DNA: TGTGCCAGCAGCCGGACAGAGACCCAGTACTTC. Translating it yields CASSRTETQYF.

The V gene is TRBV19, the J gene TRBJ2-7; TRBD2 matches 8 bases. The CDR3 sequence is 18 residues long. Per germline, CDR1 LNHDA and CDR2 SQIVND (reference sequence). The V segment lost 3 bases and the J segment 2 bases; nucleotides outside the gene matches: 15. CDR3 DNA: TGTGCCAGTAGTATTTACCAGTCAGGAGCGGGAGCGACCTACGAGCAGTACTTC. This gives the protein CASSIYQSGAGATYEQYF.

This clone has a single count. This chain uses TRBV4-2 with TRBJ2-7; tentative D call: TRBD2 (5 bases). Between the trimmed V and J ends, which lost 0 bases and 2 bases, there was a span of 14 bases. The CDR3 runs to 16 residues. In germline, CDR1 is LGHNA, CDR2 YNFKEQ. DNA of the CDR3: TGTGCCAGCAGCCAAGATGCTTTAGCGATTACCTACGAGCAGTACTTC. It is translated as CASSQDALAITYEQYF.

CDR3 nucleotide sequence: TGTGCCAGCTCACCCCCAGGTACAGATGAGCAGTTCTTC. Its translation is CASSPPGTDEQFF. This chain links TRBV18 with TRBJ2-1; D gene uncertain. Germline CDR1 reads KGHSH; CDR2 reads LQKENI. V was shortened by 3 bases and J by 8 bases, with 11 bases between the two germline ends. This CDR3 contains 13 residues.

This clone was observed a handful of times. This sequence joins TRBV11-3 and TRBJ2-2, with 14 bases aligning to TRBD2. Germline assignment: CDR1 SGHNT and CDR2 YENEEA. V gave up 6 bases and J gave up 6 bases; unmatched junction bases: 3. The CDR3 length is 15 residues. The CDR3 region is CASRGTSGSSGELFF. CDR3 DNA sequence: TGTGCCAGCAGGGGGACTAGCGGGAGCTCCGGGGAGCTGTTTTTT. Supplemented by reference TRBV11-3 and TRBJ2-2, the full variable domain reads EAGVVQSPRYKIIEKKQPVAFWCNPISGHNTLYWYLQNLGQGPELLIRYENEEAVDDSQLPKDRFSAERLKGVDSTLKIQPAELGDSAVYLCASRGTSGSSGELFFGEGSRLTVL.

This clone was observed a single time. The V call is TRBV19, the J call TRBJ2-3; TRBD2 might be the D (7 bases). The CDR3 has 12 amino acids. V lost 7 bases to trimming and J lost 10 bases, with 15 bases between them. CDR1 and CDR2 from the germline V gene are LNHDA and SQIVND (reference sequence). The CDR3 region has the DNA TGTGCCAGTAAGGGGGGGACGGCTTCGCAGTATTTT. Translating gives CASKGGTASQYF.

This chain links TRBV30 with TRBJ1-2; perhaps TRBD1 as D (5 bases). This CDR3 is 14 amino acids long. The germline V gene encodes CDR1 GTSNPN and CDR2 SVGIG (reference sequence). Deletions cut 0 bases from V and 7 bases from J, with 15 bases between. This CDR3 is CAWSVWGSEGGYTF. The CDR3 DNA is TGTGCCTGGAGTGTATGGGGGAGCGAGGGTGGCTACACCTTC.

This clone occurred once. The chain recombines TRBV29-1 with TRBJ1-1; possible D gene TRBD1, 5 bases. CDR1 SQVTM and CDR2 ANQGSEA come from the germline V gene. Between the trimmed V and J ends, which lost 4 bases and 1 base, there was a span of 10 bases. This CDR3 contains 13 residues. As DNA, the CDR3 is TGCAGCGTTGGCTGGGGACCGAACACTGAAGCTTTCTTT. Encoded protein: CSVGWGPNTEAFF.

This clone was seen once. The chain uses TRBV7-9 and TRBJ1-3; unclear D gene. The germline CDR1 and CDR2 sequences are SEHNR and FQNEAQ (reference sequence). The CDR3 runs 14 residues. Trimming cost V 3 bases and J 2 bases, with 8 bases left between them. The CDR3, as DNA: TGTGCCAGCAGCTTCGGCCAGCCTGGAAACACCATATATTTT. Protein product: CASSFGQPGNTIYF.

The V gene is TRBV5-1, the J gene TRBJ2-5; 11 nucleotides agree with TRBD2. Trimming took 0 bases from V and 0 from J; bases not matched to a gene: 1. Per germline, CDR1 SGHRS and CDR2 YFSETQ. The CDR3 is made up of 16 amino acids. The CDR3 loop reads CASSLGTSGYQETQYF. The CDR3 region has the DNA TGCGCCAGCAGCTTGGGGACTAGCGGGTACCAAGAGACCCAGTACTTC. Full variable domain (rest looked up from reference TRBV5-1 and TRBJ2-5): KAGVTQTPRYLIKTRGQQVTLSCSPISGHRSVSWYQQTPGQGLQFLFEYFSETQRNKGNFPGRFSGRQFSNSRSEMNVSTLELGDSALYLCASSLGTSGYQETQYFGPGTRLLVL.

This CDR3 is CASSASGLAGKEQYF. The CDR3, as DNA: TGTGCCAGCAGTGCGTCGGGACTAGCGGGAAAAGAGCAGTACTTC. The V and J genes are TRBV6-1 and TRBJ2-7, with 13 bases identical to TRBD2. Germline V gene lookup returns CDR1 MNHNS and CDR2 SASEGT. V dropped 4 bases and J dropped 7; count of bases not matched to a gene: 7. The CDR3 length is 15 residues.

The genes are TRBV28 and TRBJ1-2; tentatively, D is TRBD1 (6 bases). Deletions cut 5 bases from V and 0 bases from J, with 13 bases between. Germline values: CDR1 MDHEN, CDR2 SYDVKM. The CDR3 is made up of 15 amino acids. CDR3 in amino acids: CASSPTGKSNYGYTF. CDR3 bases: TGTGCCAGCAGTCCTACAGGGAAGTCTAACTATGGCTACACCTTC.

This clone has just one count. The V call is TRBV28, the J call TRBJ1-1; D call uncertain. V shed 6 bases and J shed 4 bases, with 12 bases lying between them. Per the germline V gene, CDR1 is MDHEN and CDR2 is SYDVKM. This CDR3 contains 13 residues. The CDR3 is CASSNLSPTEAFF. In DNA form, the CDR3 reads TGTGCCAGCAGCAATCTGAGCCCCACTGAAGCTTTCTTT.

This clone showed up just once. V usage is TRBV19 and J usage is TRBJ2-5; D ambiguous. Germline-derived CDR1 and CDR2 are LNHDA and SQIVND (reference sequence). With 1 base removed from V and 4 bases from J, the gap between germline ends came to 10 bases. The CDR3 loop spans 14 amino acids. CDR3 amino acids: CASSIGAHSETQYF. The CDR3 DNA reads as TGTGCCAGTAGTATAGGCGCACATTCAGAGACCCAGTACTTC. The variable domain in full, completed from reference TRBV19 and TRBJ2-5, reads DGGITQSPKYLFRKEGQNVTLSCEQNLNHDAMYWYRQDPGQGLRLIYYSQIVNDFQKGDIAEGYSVSREKKESFPLTVTSAQKNPTAFYLCASSIGAHSETQYFGPGTRLLVL.

This chain connects TRBV6-6 to TRBJ1-2; 7 nucleotides line up with TRBD1. V trimming: 6 bases; J trimming: 8 bases; junction bases outside the gene matches: 15. The CDR3 length is 15 residues. CDR1 and CDR2 (germline): MNHNY, SVGAGI (reference sequence). The CDR3, as DNA: TGTGCCAGCAGGTCGCTAGAGGGACAGCTCGGAGGCTACACCTTC. This sequence encodes CASRSLEGQLGGYTF.

The chain uses TRBV2 and TRBJ2-2; D ambiguous. V gave up 0 bases and J gave up 3 bases, with 8 bases separating them. The CDR3 runs to 15 residues. Germline CDR1 is SNHLY and CDR2 is FYNNEI. CDR3 region: CASSEASQYTGELFF. The CDR3 DNA follows: TGTGCCAGCAGTGAAGCGTCACAGTACACCGGGGAGCTGTTTTTT.

This chain connects TRBV30 to TRBJ2-7; D call uncertain. The CDR3 runs to 11 residues. The germline V gene has CDR1 GTSNPN and CDR2 SVGIG (reference sequence). V lost 1 base to trimming and J lost 3 bases, with 4 bases between them. The CDR3 sequence is CAWSADYEQYF. The CDR3 bases are TGTGCCTGGAGTGCAGACTACGAGCAGTACTTC.

This clone was recorded only once. The chain uses TRBV19 and TRBJ2-3; D is possibly TRBD2 (6 bases). The V and J ends lost 6 bases and 0 bases respectively, with 19 bases between them. Looked up from germline, CDR1 is LNHDA and CDR2 is SQIVND (reference sequence). The CDR3 is made up of 17 amino acids. The CDR3 is CASRGGGAFGSTDTQYF. In nucleotides, the CDR3 is TGTGCCAGTAGGGGGGGAGGTGCCTTCGGGAGCACAGATACGCAGTATTTT.

The chain's CDR3 is CASSYWSNGANVLTF. The DNA of the CDR3 is TGTGCCAGCAGTTATTGGTCTAACGGGGCCAACGTCCTGACTTTC. The V gene is TRBV27, the J gene TRBJ2-6; D not certain. The CDR3 is 15 residues long. Germline lookup yields CDR1 MNHEY and CDR2 SMNVEV (reference sequence). Trimming shortened V by 4 bases and J by 4 bases, and 11 bases separated the two germline ends.

The chain employs TRBV10-1 and TRBJ2-7; a weak D match, TRBD1 (6 bases). Per the germline V gene, CDR1 is WNHNN and CDR2 is SYGVQD (reference sequence). V was trimmed by 6 bases and J by 0 bases, leaving 18 bases between them. This CDR3 is 16 amino acids long. The CDR3 sequence is CASSPYRDTSSYEQYF. In nucleotides, the CDR3 is TGCGCCAGCAGCCCGTACCGGGACACCAGCTCCTACGAGCAGTACTTC.

V usage is TRBV5-1 and J usage is TRBJ2-7, with D tentatively TRBD2 (6 bases). V was clipped by 0 bases and J by 2 bases, with 12 bases between them. The germline gives CDR1 SGHRS, CDR2 YFSETQ. The length of the CDR3 is 15 residues. The CDR3 protein is CASSLGGAGPYEQYF. The CDR3 DNA sequence: TGCGCCAGCAGCTTGGGAGGAGCGGGTCCCTACGAGCAGTACTTC.

On this clone itself: One end of the junction fails to match germline, which may point to a read error. V and J are TRBV7-2 and TRBJ2-3; 13 positions match TRBD2. The CDR3 is 16 amino acids. Germline lookup yields CDR1 SGHTA and CDR2 FQGNSA. For the CDR3, the DNA is TGTGCCAGCAGTTTAGGACTAGCGGGGGGCACAGATACGCAGTATTTT. The encoded protein is CASSLGLAGGTDTQYF.

The chain combines TRBV9 with TRBJ2-1; 7 nucleotides match TRBD2. The CDR3 sequence is 16 residues long. Germline CDR1 is SGDLS and CDR2 is YYNGEE. Trimming at V came to 0 bases and at J to 1 base, leaving 4 bases not matched to a gene. For the CDR3, the DNA is TGTGCCAGCAGCGTAGGAGGCGGGAGATCCTACAATGAGCAGTTCTTC. It translates to CASSVGGGRSYNEQFF. Variable domain in full (rest from reference TRBV9 and TRBJ2-1): DSGVTQTPKHLITATGQRVTLRCSPRSGDLSVYWYQQSLDQGLQFLIQYYNGEERAKGNILERFSAQQFPDLHSELNLSSLELGDSALYFCASSVGGGRSYNEQFFGPGTRLTVL.

The chain couples TRBV5-1 to TRBJ1-1, with unresolved D. Trimming took 3 bases from V and 0 from J, leaving 15 bases between them. CDR1 is SGHRS and CDR2 is YFSETQ in the germline V gene. This CDR3 comprises 16 residues. For the CDR3, the DNA is TGCGCCAGCAGCTCCGGGCCAGAAAAAATGAACACTGAAGCTTTCTTT. Its translation: CASSSGPEKMNTEAFF. Using reference TRBV5-1 and TRBJ1-1 for the parts outside the CDR3, the full variable domain is KAGVTQTPRYLIKTRGQQVTLSCSPISGHRSVSWYQQTPGQGLQFLFEYFSETQRNKGNFPGRFSGRQFSNSRSEMNVSTLELGDSALYLCASSSGPEKMNTEAFFGQGTRLTVV.

The CDR3 nucleotides are TGTGCCAGCAGTTTTTCCAGCGCCGAACAGGGTGGTGGCTACACCTTC. Translation gives CASSFSSAEQGGGYTF. The chain employs TRBV27 and TRBJ1-2, with D maybe TRBD1 (6 bases). Trimming removed 3 bases at V and 7 bases at J, with 21 bases between. The CDR3 length is 16 residues. Germline lookup yields CDR1 MNHEY and CDR2 SMNVEV (reference sequence).

The chain couples TRBV21-1 to TRBJ2-3; the table's D call, TRBD2, has no DNA check behind it. TRBV21-1 is listed as a pseudogene. The CDR3 extends over 16 amino acids. DNA of the CDR3: TGTGCCAGCAGCAAAAGGCGGGACTCTAGCACAGATACGCAGTATTTT. It is translated as CASSKRRDSSTDTQYF.

The chain employs TRBV5-8 and TRBJ2-1; no clear D. V was trimmed by 2 bases and J by 4 bases, leaving 10 bases between them. The V gene's germline CDR1 is SGHTS and CDR2 YDEGEE. This CDR3 has 14 residues. For the CDR3, the DNA is TGTGCCAGCAGCTTTAGAGGCCGGTACAATGAGCAGTTCTTC. This sequence encodes CASSFRGRYNEQFF.

The chain combines TRBV28 with TRBJ1-1; 9 bases fit TRBD1. This CDR3 contains 15 residues. With 3 bases clipped from V and 4 bases from J, the junction kept 6 bases outside the gene matches. Germline V lookup: CDR1 MDHEN, CDR2 SYDVKM. Here the CDR3 DNA reads TGTGCCAGCAGTTTGACAGGGGGGGGTGGCACTGAAGCTTTCTTT. Its protein is CASSLTGGGGTEAFF.